Listed below are T cell receptor beta chains from one sample, sequenced in a study of cytomegalovirus exposure and HLA in healthy donors. Assay used: immunoSEQ multiplex PCR; TCRdb lists only in-frame clones, some missing. This sample has over 150,000 clones, with 80% to 90% found just once. The sequencing sample was made of PBMCs. All receptors come from a woman under 40 in good health and CMV-seropositive. CDR3s include the opening cysteine and the closing phenylalanine or tryptophan. The order of the fields is D gene, V gene, clone size, J gene, CDR3 protein, CDR3 DNA. D genes are given only for firm matches. The size entry is marked missing in some rows and otherwise reads once, few, many or a size class.

D: -; V: TRBV28; size: -; J: TRBJ1-2; CDR3: CASNGEGGRVRGYTF; DNA: TGTGCCAGCAACGGGGAGGGCGGACGGGTGAGAGGCTACACCTTC
D: -; V: TRBV11-2; size: -; J: TRBJ1-1; CDR3: CASSVSEAFF; DNA: TGTGCCAGCTCTGTTTCTGAAGCTTTCTTT
D: TRBD2; V: TRBV28; size: -; J: TRBJ2-6; CDR3: CASGRVSGANVLTF; DNA: TGTGCCAGCGGGAGGGTCTCTGGGGCCAACGTCCTGACTTTC
D: -; V: TRBV12-1; size: -; J: TRBJ1-1; CDR3: CASSRPNRGRKSVGGNTEAFF; DNA: TGTGCCAGCAGCCGACCTAACAGGGGGCGTAAGTCGGTTGGAGGAAACACTGAAGCTTTCTTT
D: -; V: TRBV11-2; size: few; J: TRBJ2-7; CDR3: CASSLGTSSLEQYF; DNA: TGTGCCAGCAGCTTAGGGACTTCGTCTCTCGAGCAGTACTTC
D: TRBD2; V: TRBV15; size: -; J: TRBJ2-1; CDR3: CATSRGTSGGPLSYNEQFF; DNA: TGTGCCACCAGCAGAGGGACTAGCGGGGGCCCACTCTCCTACAATGAGCAGTTCTTC
D: -; V: TRBV29-1; size: -; J: TRBJ2-1; CDR3: CSVEGVASAGNEQFF; DNA: TGCAGCGTTGAAGGTGTGGCTAGCGCGGGCAATGAGCAGTTCTTC
D: -; V: TRBV5-1; size: -; J: TRBJ2-7; CDR3: CASSLASRVYEQYF; DNA: TGCGCCAGCAGCTTGGCCTCTAGAGTCTACGAGCAGTACTTC
D: TRBD1; V: TRBV9; size: -; J: TRBJ2-2; CDR3: CASSGPTGTGELFF; DNA: TGTGCCAGCAGCGGGCCGACAGGGACCGGGGAGCTGTTTTTT
D: -; V: TRBV9; size: -; J: TRBJ2-4; CDR3: CASSVGSGGHIQYF; DNA: TGTGCCAGCAGCGTAGGCTCAGGGGGGCACATTCAGTACTTC
D: TRBD1; V: TRBV15; size: -; J: TRBJ1-1; CDR3: CATSRDRQGLPEAFF; DNA: TGTGCCACCAGCAGAGATAGACAGGGGCTCCCTGAAGCTTTCTTT
D: -; V: TRBV5-1; size: -; J: TRBJ2-3; CDR3: CASSSTVSTDTQYF; DNA: TGCGCCAGCAGCTCGACAGTGAGCACAGATACGCAGTATTTT
D: TRBD2; V: TRBV4-2; size: -; J: TRBJ2-2; CDR3: CASSRGTSGETGELFF; DNA: TGTGCCAGCAGCCGCGGGACTAGCGGGGAAACCGGGGAGCTGTTTTTT
D: -; V: TRBV5-5; size: -; J: TRBJ1-2; CDR3: CASSFDSYGYTF; DNA: TGTGCCAGCAGCTTTGACAGCTATGGCTACACCTTC
D: -; V: TRBV5-1; size: -; J: TRBJ1-1; CDR3: CASRRGAFDTEAFF; DNA: TGCGCCAGCAGGCGGGGGGCGTTCGACACTGAAGCTTTCTTT
D: TRBD1; V: TRBV6-5; size: -; J: TRBJ1-2; CDR3: CASRGHRGDYGYTF; DNA: TGTGCCAGCAGAGGTCACAGGGGCGACTATGGCTACACCTTC
D: TRBD2; V: TRBV7-9; size: -; J: TRBJ2-1; CDR3: CASSLRGSSYNEQFF; DNA: TGTGCCAGCAGCTTACGCGGGAGCTCCTACAATGAGCAGTTCTTC
D: -; V: TRBV7-3; size: -; J: TRBJ2-2; CDR3: CASRKEAHGELFF; DNA: TGTGCCAGCAGAAAGGAGGCCCACGGGGAGCTGTTTTTT
D: TRBD2; V: TRBV6-1; size: -; J: TRBJ2-1; CDR3: CASRTGLAGAGEQFF; DNA: TGTGCCAGCAGGACCGGACTAGCGGGGGCGGGTGAGCAGTTCTTC
D: -; V: TRBV7-2; size: -; J: TRBJ1-1; CDR3: CASSLGAFF; DNA: TGTGCCAGCAGCCTCGGGGCTTTCTTT
D: TRBD1; V: TRBV7-9; size: -; J: TRBJ1-2; CDR3: CASSLGGGGRQGAGGYTF; DNA: TGTGCCAGCAGCTTAGGGGGAGGCGGTCGACAGGGGGCTGGTGGCTACACCTTC
D: -; V: TRBV28; size: -; J: TRBJ1-5; CDR3: CASFTSGNQPQHF; DNA: TGTGCCAGCTTCACCTCGGGCAATCAGCCCCAGCATTTT
D: -; V: TRBV2; size: -; J: TRBJ2-1; CDR3: CASRIASYNEQFF; DNA: TGTGCCAGCAGGATAGCGTCGTACAATGAGCAGTTCTTC
D: -; V: TRBV19; size: -; J: TRBJ1-2; CDR3: CASSRDSHYGYTF; DNA: TGTGCCAGTTCGAGAGACAGTCACTATGGCTACACCTTC
D: TRBD1; V: TRBV18; size: once; J: TRBJ2-5; CDR3: CASSPRQGETQYF; DNA: TGTGCCAGCTCACCACGACAGGGGGAGACCCAGTACTTC
D: TRBD1; V: TRBV5-1; size: -; J: TRBJ1-2; CDR3: CASSLAGGETGYTF; DNA: TGCGCCAGCAGCTTGGCAGGGGGCGAAACTGGCTACACCTTC
D: -; V: TRBV4-3; size: -; J: TRBJ1-2; CDR3: CASSQVDKGHRYGYTF; DNA: TGCGCCAGCAGCCAAGTTGACAAGGGACACCGCTATGGCTACACCTTC
D: -; V: TRBV5-6; size: -; J: TRBJ2-3; CDR3: CASSLIRRYRGGHTDTQYF; DNA: TGTGCCAGCAGCTTGATCAGAAGGTATCGTGGGGGCCACACAGATACGCAGTATTTT
D: TRBD1; V: TRBV10-3; size: -; J: TRBJ2-7; CDR3: CAISPGQGWGEQYF; DNA: TGTGCCATCAGTCCAGGACAGGGGTGGGGTGAGCAGTACTTC
D: TRBD1; V: TRBV5-1; size: -; J: TRBJ1-2; CDR3: CASSFFAGQAVHGYTF; DNA: TGCGCCAGCAGCTTTTTCGCTGGACAGGCCGTCCATGGCTACACCTTC
D: -; V: TRBV5-4; size: -; J: TRBJ2-7; CDR3: CASSLVGGGIGEQYF; DNA: TGTGCCAGCAGCTTGGTGGGGGGGGGCATAGGGGAGCAGTACTTC
D: -; V: TRBV7-3; size: -; J: TRBJ1-1; CDR3: CASSPTANTEAFF; DNA: TGTGCCAGCAGCCCAACAGCGAACACTGAAGCTTTCTTT
D: -; V: TRBV28; size: -; J: TRBJ1-5; CDR3: CASGPQDSNQPQHF; DNA: TGTGCCAGCGGCCCACAAGATTCCAATCAGCCCCAGCATTTT
D: -; V: TRBV7-8; size: -; J: TRBJ2-5; CDR3: CASRQKRAQKETQYF; DNA: TGTGCCAGCAGGCAAAAGAGGGCACAGAAAGAGACCCAGTACTTC
D: TRBD1; V: TRBV15; size: -; J: TRBJ2-7; CDR3: CATSVTGVYEQYF; DNA: TGTGCCACCAGCGTGACAGGGGTATACGAGCAGTACTTC
D: -; V: TRBV4-3; size: -; J: TRBJ1-5; CDR3: CASSPQARGPQHF; DNA: TGCGCCAGCAGCCCACAGGCTCGTGGGCCCCAGCATTTT
D: -; V: TRBV2; size: -; J: TRBJ1-2; CDR3: CASSDGFWAGGNYGYTF; DNA: TGTGCCAGCAGTGATGGCTTTTGGGCAGGAGGTAACTATGGCTACACCTTC
D: -; V: TRBV7-9; size: -; J: TRBJ1-1; CDR3: CASSLSPAGSGNTEAFF; DNA: TGTGCCAGCAGCTTATCCCCCGCAGGGTCGGGGAACACTGAAGCTTTCTTT
D: TRBD2; V: TRBV5-1; size: -; J: TRBJ2-7; CDR3: CASSFLAGEIDEQYF; DNA: TGCGCCAGCAGCTTTCTCGCGGGGGAGATTGACGAGCAGTACTTC
D: TRBD1; V: TRBV28; size: -; J: TRBJ2-1; CDR3: CASSLPRGRNEQFF; DNA: TGTGCCAGCAGTTTACCGAGGGGGCGGAATGAGCAGTTCTTC
D: -; V: TRBV29-1; size: -; J: TRBJ1-1; CDR3: CSVAHLESSEAFF; DNA: TGCAGCGTAGCTCATTTGGAGAGTTCTGAAGCTTTCTTT
D: -; V: TRBV28; size: -; J: TRBJ1-6; CDR3: CASSTQLSSYNSPLHF; DNA: TGTGCCAGCAGCACCCAGTTAAGCTCCTATAATTCACCCCTCCACTTT
D: TRBD1; V: TRBV6-6; size: -; J: TRBJ1-4; CDR3: CASSGQATNEKLFF; DNA: TGTGCCAGCAGTGGACAGGCAACTAATGAAAAACTGTTTTTT
D: TRBD2; V: TRBV28; size: -; J: TRBJ2-1; CDR3: CASSYSSGGNYNEQFF; DNA: TGTGCCAGCAGTTACTCCAGCGGGGGAAACTACAATGAGCAGTTCTTC
D: -; V: TRBV4-1; size: once; J: TRBJ1-5; CDR3: CASSQRIAQRNQPQHF; DNA: TGCGCCAGCAGCCAAAGGATTGCACAGCGCAATCAGCCCCAGCATTTT
D: -; V: TRBV5-5; size: -; J: TRBJ2-7; CDR3: CASSLEGSGSLKQYF; DNA: TGTGCCAGCAGCTTGGAGGGGTCAGGGTCTCTCAAGCAGTACTTC
D: -; V: TRBV5-1; size: -; J: TRBJ2-7; CDR3: CASSQSTLSYEQYF; DNA: TGCGCCAGCAGCCAATCCACTCTATCCTACGAGCAGTACTTC
D: -; V: TRBV2; size: -; J: TRBJ1-1; CDR3: CASIRGVNTEAFF; DNA: TGTGCCAGCATTAGGGGTGTGAACACTGAAGCTTTCTTT
D: -; V: TRBV7-2; size: -; J: TRBJ2-7; CDR3: CASSPNRVFEQYF; DNA: TGTGCCAGCAGCCCTAACAGGGTTTTCGAGCAGTACTTC
D: TRBD1; V: TRBV28; size: -; J: TRBJ2-7; CDR3: CASTTPGQFYEQYF; DNA: TGTGCCAGCACGACCCCGGGACAGTTCTACGAGCAGTACTTC
D: -; V: TRBV2; size: -; J: TRBJ2-1; CDR3: CASTPDNEQFF; DNA: TGTGCCAGCACTCCTGACAATGAGCAGTTCTTC
D: -; V: TRBV7-2; size: -; J: TRBJ2-1; CDR3: CASSLVTAGEQFF; DNA: TGTGCCAGCAGCTTAGTTACTGCAGGTGAGCAGTTCTTC
D: -; V: TRBV30; size: once; J: TRBJ2-7; CDR3: CAWREWGSTTGGEQYF; DNA: TGTGCCTGGCGCGAATGGGGCTCGACCACGGGTGGGGAGCAGTACTTC
D: TRBD1; V: TRBV25-1; size: -; J: TRBJ2-3; CDR3: CASSETGGRTDTQYF; DNA: TGTGCCAGCAGTGAAACAGGGGGGCGTACAGATACGCAGTATTTT
D: -; V: TRBV19; size: -; J: TRBJ1-1; CDR3: CASSIIPTNTEAFF; DNA: TGTGCCAGTAGTATCATCCCGACAAACACTGAAGCTTTCTTT
D: -; V: TRBV7-2; size: -; J: TRBJ2-1; CDR3: CASIGEVNEQFF; DNA: TGTGCCAGCATCGGCGAGGTCAATGAGCAGTTCTTC
D: TRBD2; V: TRBV28; size: once; J: TRBJ2-7; CDR3: CASSFTSGGLSYEQYF; DNA: TGTGCCAGCAGTTTTACTAGCGGGGGGCTCTCCTACGAGCAGTACTTC
D: TRBD1; V: TRBV10-3; size: once; J: TRBJ1-5; CDR3: CAISPGQGENQPQHF; DNA: TGTGCCATCAGCCCCGGACAGGGGGAAAATCAGCCCCAGCATTTT
D: TRBD2; V: TRBV9; size: -; J: TRBJ2-1; CDR3: CASSVEGSGNEQFF; DNA: TGTGCCAGCAGCGTAGAGGGTAGCGGGAATGAGCAGTTCTTC